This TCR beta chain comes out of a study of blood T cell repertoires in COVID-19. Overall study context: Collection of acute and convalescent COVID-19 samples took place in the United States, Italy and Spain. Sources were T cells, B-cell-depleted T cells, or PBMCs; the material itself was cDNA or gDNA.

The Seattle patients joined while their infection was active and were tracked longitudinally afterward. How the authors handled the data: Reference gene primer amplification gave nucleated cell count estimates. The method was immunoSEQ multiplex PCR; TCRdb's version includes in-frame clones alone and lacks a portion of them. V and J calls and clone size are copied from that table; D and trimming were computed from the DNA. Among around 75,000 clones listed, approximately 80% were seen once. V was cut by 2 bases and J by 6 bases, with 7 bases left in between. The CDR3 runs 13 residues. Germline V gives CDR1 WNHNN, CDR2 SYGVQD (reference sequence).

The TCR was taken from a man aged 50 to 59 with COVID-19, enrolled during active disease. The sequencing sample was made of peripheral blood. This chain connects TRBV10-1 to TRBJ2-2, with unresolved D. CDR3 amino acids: CASSENVAGELFF. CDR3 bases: TGCGCCAGCAGTGAGAATGTCGCCGGGGAGCTGTTTTTT.